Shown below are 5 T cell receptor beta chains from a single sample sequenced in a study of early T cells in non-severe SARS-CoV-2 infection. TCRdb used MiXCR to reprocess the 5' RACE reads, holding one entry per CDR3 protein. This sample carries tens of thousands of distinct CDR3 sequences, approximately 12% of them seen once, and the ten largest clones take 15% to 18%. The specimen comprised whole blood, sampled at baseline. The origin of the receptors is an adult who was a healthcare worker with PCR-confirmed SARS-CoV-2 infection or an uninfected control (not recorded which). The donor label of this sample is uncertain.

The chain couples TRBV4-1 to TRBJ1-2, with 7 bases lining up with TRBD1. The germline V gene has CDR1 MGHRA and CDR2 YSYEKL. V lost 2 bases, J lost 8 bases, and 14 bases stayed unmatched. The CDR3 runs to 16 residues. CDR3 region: CASSQRDSRGRDGYTF. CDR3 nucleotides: TGCGCCAGCAGCCAACGGGATAGCAGGGGGAGGGACGGCTACACCTTC.

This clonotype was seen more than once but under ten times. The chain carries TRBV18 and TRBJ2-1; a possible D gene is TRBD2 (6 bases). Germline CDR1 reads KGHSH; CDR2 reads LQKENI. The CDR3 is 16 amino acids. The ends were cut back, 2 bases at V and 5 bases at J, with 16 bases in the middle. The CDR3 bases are TGTGCCAGCTCACCAAAGCCACTAGCCGAGAACAATGAGCAGTTCTTC. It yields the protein CASSPKPLAENNEQFF.

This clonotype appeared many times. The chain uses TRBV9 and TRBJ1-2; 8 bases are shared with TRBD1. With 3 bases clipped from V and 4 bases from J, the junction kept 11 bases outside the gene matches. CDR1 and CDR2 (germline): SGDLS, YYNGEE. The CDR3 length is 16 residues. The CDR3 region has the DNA TGTGCCAGCAGCGCCGGACGGACAGGGCCTGGCTATGGCTACACCTTC. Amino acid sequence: CASSAGRTGPGYGYTF.

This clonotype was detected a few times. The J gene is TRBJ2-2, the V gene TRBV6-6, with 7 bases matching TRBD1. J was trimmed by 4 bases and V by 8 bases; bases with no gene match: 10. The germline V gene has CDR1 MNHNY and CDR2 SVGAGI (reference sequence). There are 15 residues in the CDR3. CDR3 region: CASLGTVGGTGELFF. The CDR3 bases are TGTGCCAGCCTAGGGACAGTCGGAGGCACCGGGGAGCTGTTTTTT.

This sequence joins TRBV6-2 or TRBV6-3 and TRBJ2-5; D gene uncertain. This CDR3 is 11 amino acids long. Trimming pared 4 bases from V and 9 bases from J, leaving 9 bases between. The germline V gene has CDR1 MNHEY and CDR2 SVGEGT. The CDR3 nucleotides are TGTGCCAGCAGTTCTGGCAGGCCCCAGTACTTC. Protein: CASSSGRPQYF.